Shown below are 14 T cell receptor beta chains from a single sample sequenced in a study of T cell responses to AZD1222 COVID-19 vaccine. TCRdb's copy holds only in-frame clones and misses some; the assay was immunoSEQ multiplex PCR. The table shows tens of thousands of clones, with 80% occurring only once. The sequencing here drew on peripheral blood, taken 28 days after the second AZD1222 dose. The origin of the receptors is an adult who received the AZD1222 COVID-19 vaccine.

This chain connects TRBV9 to TRBJ1-2, with a tentative D call TRBD1 (5 bases). Germline assignment: CDR1 SGDLS and CDR2 YYNGEE. The CDR3 length is 13 residues. Trimming shortened V by 3 bases and J by 8 bases, and 14 bases separated the two germline ends. The CDR3 spells CASSASPGGGYTF. The DNA for the CDR3 is TGTGCCAGCAGCGCTTCGCCTGGGGGAGGCTACACCTTC.

The genes are TRBV29-1 and TRBJ1-1; D remains ambiguous. V was cut by 8 bases and J by 0 bases, with 13 bases left in between. Germline-derived CDR1 and CDR2 are SQVTM and ANQGSEA. This CDR3 has 13 residues. CDR3 DNA sequence: TGCAGCTCTGGACGCCGGCTGAACACTGAAGCTTTCTTT. Residues: CSSGRRLNTEAFF.

The CDR3 sequence: CASSPGQGWDEQFF. The CDR3 DNA is TGTGCCAGCAGCCCTGGACAGGGATGGGATGAGCAGTTCTTC. This chain links TRBV27 with TRBJ2-1, with 8 bases identical to TRBD1. V lost 6 bases, J lost 8 bases, and 9 bases stayed unmatched. Germline assignment: CDR1 MNHEY and CDR2 SMNVEV (reference sequence). This CDR3 has 14 residues.

V usage is TRBV5-5 and J usage is TRBJ1-1; no firm D call. Germline V gives CDR1 SGHKS, CDR2 YYEKEE (reference sequence). The V end lost 5 bases, the J end lost 1 base, and 9 bases lay between the germline ends. This CDR3 has 13 residues. The CDR3 sequence: CASRVQSNTEAFF. The CDR3 DNA sequence: TGTGCCAGCAGGGTACAGTCGAACACTGAAGCTTTCTTT.

This clone occurred a few times. CDR3 amino acids: CASSVRLASTGELFF. DNA of the CDR3: TGTGCCAGCAGCGTTCGACTAGCGTCCACCGGGGAGCTGTTTTTT. The chain joins TRBV9 to TRBJ2-2; 8 bases line up with TRBD2. Germline trimming cut 2 bases from V and 4 bases from J; bases unmatched to any gene: 4. Germline CDR1 and CDR2: SGDLS and YYNGEE. The CDR3 extends over 15 amino acids.

The rearrangement joins TRBV4-1 to TRBJ2-2, with 11 bases matching TRBD1. The CDR3 contains 18 residues. Germline assignment: CDR1 MGHRA and CDR2 YSYEKL. The V segment lost 4 bases and the J segment 6 bases; nucleotides outside the gene matches: 13. CDR3 nucleotide sequence: TGCGCCAGCAGCCTCCCCCCGGCGGGACAGGGGGTTGCCGGGGAGCTGTTTTTT. This codes for CASSLPPAGQGVAGELFF.

The count of this clone is one. The rearrangement links TRBV7-3 to TRBJ2-5; 9 bases match TRBD1. Per germline, CDR1 SGHTA and CDR2 FQGTGA. This CDR3 is 14 amino acids long. The ends lost 10 bases at V and 4 bases at J; junction bases unmatched: 10. CDR3 sequence reads: CATGTGQWSETQYF. CDR3 sequence (DNA): TGTGCCACCGGGACAGGGCAATGGTCAGAGACCCAGTACTTC.

The chain carries TRBV18 and TRBJ1-2; possible D gene TRBD1, 5 bases. V was trimmed by 2 bases and J by 5 bases, leaving 9 bases between them. This CDR3 contains 13 residues. Germline loops: CDR1 KGHSH, CDR2 LQKENI. This chain's CDR3 is CASSPGPGYGYTF. CDR3 coding DNA: TGTGCCAGCTCACCAGGGCCAGGGTATGGCTACACCTTC.

V gene TRBV12-5 combines with J gene TRBJ2-5; D gene unclear. The CDR3 has 13 residues. Germline CDR1 and CDR2: LGHNT and FRNRAP. Trimming removed 4 bases from V and 0 bases from J, with 6 bases in between. CDR3 bases: TGTGCTAGTGGTTCCACAGACCAAGAGACCCAGTACTTC. This translates into CASGSTDQETQYF.

This clone is medium-sized by share. The chain has TRBV19 and TRBJ1-6, with D perhaps TRBD1 (5 bases). The CDR3 extends over 15 amino acids. The germline V gene encodes CDR1 LNHDA and CDR2 SQIVND (reference sequence). V was trimmed by 1 base and J by 9 bases, leaving 13 bases between them. The DNA for the CDR3 is TGTGCCAGTAGTATAGGTGGGGGTTACGGTTCACCCCTCCACTTT. This codes for CASSIGGGYGSPLHF.

The V call is TRBV28, the J call TRBJ1-1; D not certain. The CDR3 length is 12 residues. From germline, CDR1 is MDHEN and CDR2 SYDVKM. V lost 5 bases, J lost 1 base, and 5 bases lay in between. This CDR3 is CASSLQNTEAFF. The CDR3 bases are TGTGCCAGCAGTCTCCAGAACACTGAAGCTTTCTTT. The variable domain in full, with the rest retrieved from reference TRBV28 and TRBJ1-1, is DVKVTQSSRYLVKRTGEKVFLECVQDMDHENMFWYRQDPGLGLRLIYFSYDVKMKEKGDIPEGYSVSREKKERFSLILESASTNQTSMYLCASSLQNTEAFFGQGTRLTVV.

V gene TRBV5-4 combines with J gene TRBJ2-3; 13 bases map to TRBD2. Trimming at V came to 4 bases and at J to 3 bases, leaving 5 bases not matched to a gene. Germline lookup yields CDR1 SGHNT and CDR2 YYREEE (reference sequence). This CDR3 is 16 amino acids long. The CDR3: CASSVGLAGTTDTQYF. Here the CDR3 DNA reads TGTGCCAGCAGCGTGGGACTAGCGGGGACAACAGATACGCAGTATTTT.

The chain uses TRBV30 and TRBJ2-7; 7 bases are shared with TRBD2. Trimming took 8 bases from V and 7 from J; bases not matched to a gene: 14. Per the germline V gene, CDR1 is GTSNPN and CDR2 is SVGIG (reference sequence). The CDR3 loop spans 13 amino acids. The CDR3 DNA is TGTGCCGGGGCGAGGGAGGGTCCGGGGGAGCAGTACTTC. Translating gives CAGAREGPGEQYF.

This clone was counted once. This chain connects TRBV29-1 to TRBJ2-7, with D possibly called TRBD1 or TRBD2 (5 bases each). The germline V gene has CDR1 SQVTM and CDR2 ANQGSEA. Trimming stripped 7 bases from V and 2 bases from J, with 12 bases between. The CDR3 length is 12 residues. CDR3 coding DNA: TGCAGCGGAGGGACCGATACCTACGAGCAGTACTTC. Protein product: CSGGTDTYEQYF.